The 19 T cell receptor beta chains given below trace back to one sample, sequenced in a study of cytomegalovirus exposure and HLA in healthy donors (dated by TCRdb to about 2017). The library was produced with the immunoSEQ multiplex PCR assay. For the multiplex PCR, a mixture combining 60 forward primers for TCR Vbeta segments and 13 reverse primers for TCR Jbeta segments was used. TCRdb limited this immuneACCESS table to in-frame rearrangements with V and J called. A share of clones is missing; checked studies link under half to unresolved V genes, and the rest is unexplained. The sample table records approximately 160,000 clones; around 77% of these occur just once. 1% of the sample is taken by the ten largest. Sequencing input: PBMCs. Receptor source: a woman between 50 and 59 years old in good health and CMV-seropositive.

This chain connects TRBV6-6 to TRBJ1-4; D ambiguous. V dropped 5 bases and J dropped 4 bases, with 14 bases sitting between them. Looked up from germline, CDR1 is MNHNY and CDR2 is SVGAGI (reference sequence). The CDR3 has 15 residues. The CDR3 DNA sequence: TGTGCCAGCAGTGACCGAGGGAGAGGTAATGAAAAACTGTTTTTT. It encodes CASSDRGRGNEKLFF.

Only a few counts were recorded for this clone. The V call is TRBV19, the J call TRBJ2-2, with 9 bases that match TRBD1. This CDR3 contains 15 residues. With 9 bases clipped from V and 4 bases from J, the junction kept 9 bases outside the gene matches. The germline V gene has CDR1 LNHDA and CDR2 SQIVND (reference sequence). This chain's CDR3 is CASRRDREGTGELFF. The CDR3 region has the DNA TGTGCCAGCCGCCGGGACAGGGAGGGCACCGGGGAGCTGTTTTTT.

The V and J genes are TRBV4-1 and TRBJ2-1, with 10 bases that match TRBD2. Germline CDR1 reads MGHRA; CDR2 reads YSYEKL. The CDR3 runs 18 residues. V was clipped by 0 bases and J by 12 bases; unmatched bases: 17. CDR3 coding DNA: TGCGCCAGCAGCCAAGATCAAAGCGGGGGGGCCAGGGCTATAGCGCAGTTCTTC. It is translated as CASSQDQSGGARAIAQFF.

The gene calls are TRBV6-5 and TRBJ1-2, with D maybe TRBD1 (6 bases). The CDR3 is 16 residues long. V was shortened by 0 bases and J by 3 bases, with 14 bases between the two germline ends. Germline loops: CDR1 MNHEY, CDR2 SVGAGI. CDR3 amino acids: CASSYSYRVVDYGYTF. The CDR3 DNA follows: TGTGCCAGCAGTTACTCTTACAGGGTAGTAGACTATGGCTACACCTTC.

The chain uses TRBV9 and TRBJ1-2; 7 positions match TRBD1. CDR1 and CDR2 (germline): SGDLS, YYNGEE. V lost 3 bases, J lost 8 bases, and 4 bases stayed unmatched. This CDR3 spans 12 amino acids. The CDR3 sequence: CASSARQGGYTF. CDR3 DNA sequence: TGTGCCAGCAGCGCCCGACAGGGCGGCTACACCTTC.

The chain is built from TRBV18 and TRBJ2-7; D gene uncertain. This CDR3 has 16 amino acids. Per germline, CDR1 KGHSH and CDR2 LQKENI. V shed 6 bases and J shed 3 bases, with 21 bases lying between them. CDR3 bases: TGTGCCAGCTCCTTCAGTAGACACCTTAAACTCTACGAGCAGTACTTC. Translating gives CASSFSRHLKLYEQYF.

The CDR3 protein is CASSPRVRGQDGELFF. DNA of the CDR3: TGTGCCAGCAGCCCCAGGGTGAGGGGGCAAGACGGGGAGCTGTTTTTT. This chain links TRBV5-6 with TRBJ2-2; 7 positions match TRBD1. The CDR3 extends over 16 amino acids. Germline CDR1 SGHDT, CDR2 YYEEEE. The V and J ends lost 4 bases and 7 bases, in that order; junction bases with no gene match: 13.

This clone is a singleton in its sample. The chain is built from TRBV27 and TRBJ2-5, with 9 positions matching TRBD2. This CDR3 is built from 13 residues. Germline values: CDR1 MNHEY, CDR2 SMNVEV (reference sequence). The trim removed 8 bases at V and 5 bases at J, leaving 6 bases unmatched. CDR3 residues: CASGLASRETQYF. The CDR3 coding sequence is TGTGCCAGCGGACTAGCGTCCCGGGAGACCCAGTACTTC.

The chain combines TRBV9 with TRBJ1-3; no clear D. CDR1 is SGDLS and CDR2 is YYNGEE in the germline V gene. The CDR3 loop spans 16 amino acids. V was clipped by 7 bases and J by 0 bases, with 17 bases between them. The CDR3 reads CASGSISGYSGNTIYF. The CDR3 DNA reads as TGTGCCAGCGGTTCTATTAGTGGTTACTCTGGAAACACCATATATTTT.

The chain links TRBV10-3 to TRBJ2-1, with a possible D match to TRBD2 (6 bases). The CDR3 is 15 amino acids. Per the germline V gene, CDR1 is ENHRY and CDR2 is SYGVKD. Trimming took 4 bases from V and 0 from J, leaving 10 bases between them. The CDR3 coding sequence is TGTGCCATCAGTGCGACTAGTAGCTCCTACAATGAGCAGTTCTTC. Translation: CAISATSSSYNEQFF.

The CDR3, as DNA: TGTGCCAGTACTTACGGGGGATTCTCTGGAAACACCATATATTTT. It codes for CASTYGGFSGNTIYF. V gene TRBV19 combines with J gene TRBJ1-3, with TRBD1 as a possible D gene (5 bases). CDR3 length equals 15 residues. Trimming removed 7 bases from V and 0 bases from J, with 13 bases in between. Germline values: CDR1 LNHDA, CDR2 SQIVND (reference sequence).

The rearrangement uses TRBV7-2 and TRBJ1-1; 10 positions match TRBD1. CDR1 is SGHTA, CDR2 FQGNSA, per germline. J lost 6 bases, V lost 3 bases, and 10 bases had no gene match. This CDR3 spans 16 amino acids. The CDR3 coding sequence is TGTGCCAGCAGCTTGGCCGGGACAGGGGAAAGAGCTGAAGCTTTCTTT. It encodes CASSLAGTGERAEAFF.

V gene TRBV5-1 combines with J gene TRBJ2-2, with D possibly being TRBD2 (6 bases). This CDR3 region has 18 residues. CDR1 is SGHRS and CDR2 is YFSETQ in the germline V gene. With 4 bases removed from V and 3 bases from J, the gap between germline ends came to 22 bases. CDR3 amino acids: CASSGRLDLAAHTGELFF. The CDR3 DNA follows: TGCGCCAGCAGCGGGCGACTAGATTTGGCGGCACACACCGGGGAGCTGTTTTTT.

The chain joins TRBV7-8 to TRBJ2-1, with a tentative D call TRBD2 (6 bases). Trimming left V 4 bases short and J 0 bases short, with 13 bases between. Germline-derived CDR1 and CDR2 are SGHVS and FQNEAQ. CDR3 size: 16 residues. The CDR3 DNA reads TGTGCCAGCAGCTACTCTGGAGGGAGCTCCTACAATGAGCAGTTCTTC. This encodes CASSYSGGSSYNEQFF. Variable domain in full (rest from reference TRBV7-8 and TRBJ2-1): GAGVSQSPRYKVAKRGQDVALRCDPISGHVSLFWYQQALGQGPEFLTYFQNEAQLDKSGLPSDRFFAERPEGSVSTLKIQRTQQEDSAVYLCASSYSGGSSYNEQFFGPGTRLTVL.

In its sample, this clone was seen once. The genes are TRBV5-1 and TRBJ1-4; no firm D call. This CDR3 spans 14 amino acids. Germline CDR1 is SGHRS and CDR2 is YFSETQ. Trimming removed 2 bases from V and 8 bases from J, with 13 bases in between. The CDR3 loop is CASSLEGVKEKLFF. The DNA for the CDR3 is TGCGCCAGCAGCTTAGAGGGTGTGAAAGAAAAACTGTTTTTT.

V usage is TRBV11-3 and J usage is TRBJ2-2; no definite D call. The ends were cut back, 1 base at V and 9 bases at J, with 9 bases in the middle. The CDR3 is made up of 13 amino acids. Germline CDR1 reads SGHNT; CDR2 reads YENEEA. CDR3 DNA: TGTGCCAGCAGCTTAGGCGTAGACTGGGAGCTGTTTTTT. Protein: CASSLGVDWELFF.

J is TRBJ2-3 and V is TRBV28; 13 bases line up with TRBD2. The CDR3 length is 18 residues. Germline assignment: CDR1 MDHEN and CDR2 SYDVKM. With 5 bases clipped from V and 1 base from J, the junction kept 9 bases outside the gene matches. This CDR3 reads CASSLTSGGAMGTDTQYF. The CDR3 region has the DNA TGTGCCAGCAGTCTTACTAGCGGGGGGGCCATGGGCACAGATACGCAGTATTTT.

The gene calls are TRBV7-2 and TRBJ2-5; D not resolved. Between the trimmed V and J ends, which lost 6 bases and 1 base, there was a span of 9 bases. The CDR3 loop spans 13 amino acids. Germline CDR1 SGHTA, CDR2 FQGNSA. The CDR3 coding sequence is TGTGCCAGCAGTAGTTATATCCAAGAGACCCAGTACTTC. Encoded protein: CASSSYIQETQYF.

The chain employs TRBV28 and TRBJ1-6, with 12 nucleotides matching TRBD1. CDR3 length equals 18 residues. With 2 bases clipped from V and 6 bases from J, the junction kept 8 bases outside the gene matches. The germline V gene has CDR1 MDHEN and CDR2 SYDVKM. For the CDR3, the DNA is TGTGCCAGCAGTTTAGGGACAGGGGGCTCAGGACGTAATTCACCCCTCCACTTT. Protein product: CASSLGTGGSGRNSPLHF.